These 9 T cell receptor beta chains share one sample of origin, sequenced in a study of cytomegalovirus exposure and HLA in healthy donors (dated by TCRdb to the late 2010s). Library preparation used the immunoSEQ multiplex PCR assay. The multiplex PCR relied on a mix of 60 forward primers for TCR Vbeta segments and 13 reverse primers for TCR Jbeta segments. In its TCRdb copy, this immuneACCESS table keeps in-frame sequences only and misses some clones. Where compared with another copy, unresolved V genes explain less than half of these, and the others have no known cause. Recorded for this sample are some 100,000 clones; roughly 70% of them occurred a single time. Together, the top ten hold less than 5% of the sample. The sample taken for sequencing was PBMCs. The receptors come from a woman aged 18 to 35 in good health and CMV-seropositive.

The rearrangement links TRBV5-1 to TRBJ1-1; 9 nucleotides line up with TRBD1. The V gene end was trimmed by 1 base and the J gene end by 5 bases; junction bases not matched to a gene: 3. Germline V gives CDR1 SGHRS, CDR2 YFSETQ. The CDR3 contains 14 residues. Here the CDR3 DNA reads TGCGCCAGCAGCTTGAGGACAGGGGAGACTGAAGCTTTCTTT. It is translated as CASSLRTGETEAFF.

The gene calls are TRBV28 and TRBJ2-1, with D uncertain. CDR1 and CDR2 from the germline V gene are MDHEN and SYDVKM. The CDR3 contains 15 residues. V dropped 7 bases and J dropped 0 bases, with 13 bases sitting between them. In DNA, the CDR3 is TGTGCCAGCAACCCAGACATTAGCTCCTACAATGAGCAGTTCTTC. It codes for CASNPDISSYNEQFF.

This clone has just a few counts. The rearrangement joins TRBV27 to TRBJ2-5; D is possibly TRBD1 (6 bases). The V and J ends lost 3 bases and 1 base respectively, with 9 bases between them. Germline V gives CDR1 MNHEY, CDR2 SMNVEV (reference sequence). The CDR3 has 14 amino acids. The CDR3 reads CASSFRDTQETQYF. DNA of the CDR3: TGTGCCAGCAGTTTTCGGGACACCCAAGAGACCCAGTACTTC.

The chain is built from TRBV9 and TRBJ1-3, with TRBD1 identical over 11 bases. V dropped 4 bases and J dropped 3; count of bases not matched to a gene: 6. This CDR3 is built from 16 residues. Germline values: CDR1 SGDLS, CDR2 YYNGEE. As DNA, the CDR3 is TGTGCCAGCAGCCTTGCGGACAGGGGGCTTGGAAACACCATATATTTT. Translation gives CASSLADRGLGNTIYF.

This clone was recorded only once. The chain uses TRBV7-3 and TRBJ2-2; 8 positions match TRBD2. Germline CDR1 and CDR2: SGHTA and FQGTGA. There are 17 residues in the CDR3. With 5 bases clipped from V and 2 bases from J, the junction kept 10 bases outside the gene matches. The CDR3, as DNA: TGTGCCAGCAGCGCCACTAGCGGTGGGATTAACACCGGGGAGCTGTTTTTT. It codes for CASSATSGGINTGELFF.

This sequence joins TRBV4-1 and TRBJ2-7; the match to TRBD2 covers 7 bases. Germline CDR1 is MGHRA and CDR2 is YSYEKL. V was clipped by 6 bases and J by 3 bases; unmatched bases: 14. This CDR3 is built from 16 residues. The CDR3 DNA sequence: TGCGCCAGCAGTCATTCTACAGGACTAGGTTTCTACGAGCAGTACTTC. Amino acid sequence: CASSHSTGLGFYEQYF.

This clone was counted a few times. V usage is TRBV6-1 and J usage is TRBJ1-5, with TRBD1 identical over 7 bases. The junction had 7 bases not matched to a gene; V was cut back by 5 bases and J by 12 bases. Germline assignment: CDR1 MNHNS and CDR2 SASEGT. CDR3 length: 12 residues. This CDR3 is CASSPDRVSQHF. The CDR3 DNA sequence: TGTGCCAGCAGTCCAGACAGGGTAAGCCAGCATTTT.

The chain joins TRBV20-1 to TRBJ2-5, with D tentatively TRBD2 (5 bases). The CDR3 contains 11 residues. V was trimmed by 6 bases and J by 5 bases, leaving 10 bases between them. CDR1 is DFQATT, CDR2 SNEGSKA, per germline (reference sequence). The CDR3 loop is CSARGEETQYF. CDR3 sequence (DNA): TGCAGTGCCCGGGGAGAGGAGACCCAGTACTTC.

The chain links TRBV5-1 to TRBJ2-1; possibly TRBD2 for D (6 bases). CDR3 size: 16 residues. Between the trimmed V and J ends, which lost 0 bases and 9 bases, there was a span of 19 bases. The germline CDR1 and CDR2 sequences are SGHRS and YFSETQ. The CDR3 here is CASSLAGTSPPGEQFF. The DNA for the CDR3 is TGCGCCAGCAGCTTGGCAGGAACTAGCCCACCCGGTGAGCAGTTCTTC.